A selection of T cell receptor beta chains follows, all from one sample in a study of shared clonotypes between healthy human individuals. The table came from immunoSEQ multiplex PCR; TCRdb's copy has only in-frame clones and leaves some out. Of approximately 2.4 million clones in the sample, almost 96% are singletons; the top ten hold approximately 0.13%. The material sequenced was naive CD4+ T cells sorted from blood. Receptors originate from a man between 18 and 29 years old in good health. Both conserved end residues are part of each CDR3. Each record gives: V gene, CDR3 protein.

>TRBV5-1
CASSLVGQKMNTEAFF
>TRBV30
CAWSLGGPYGYTF
>TRBV14
CASSEQTQYF
>TRBV30
CAWSQRSEAFF
>TRBV2
CASSGTLMNTEAFF
>TRBV6-1
CASKRFLNTEAFF
>TRBV5-4
CASSLAGQFTDTQYF
>TRBV6-5
CASSTDRRYGYTF
>TRBV6-5
CASGSPYEQYF
>TRBV7-2
CASSLRGPGEQYF
>TRBV2
CASRGMTYTGELFF
>TRBV9
CASSASGTQLETQYF
>TRBV2
CASSEERESYEQYF
>TRBV30
CAWTRYTEAFF
>TRBV5-1
CASSVTGTMSYEQYF
>TRBV4-1
CASSQAPGQGSSPLHF
>TRBV29-1
CSGPCIRLMNTEAFF